This TCR beta chain comes out of a study of brain T cells in children with intractable seizures. Study results and caveats: HCMV serostatus was not known, and viral specificity came from CDR3 similarity only. Absence of clones before surgery may stem from lower sequencing depth.

At least one anti-epileptic drug was given before surgery. Germline CDR1 reads SGHVS; CDR2 reads FQNEAQ. The CDR3 spans 13 residues. V gave up 0 bases and J gave up 4 bases, with 6 bases separating them. Details on this clone: Its antigen remains unknown.

Some clones are missing from TCRdb's copy, which holds only in-frame ones; the method was immunoSEQ multiplex PCR. Of 80,000 or so clones listed, under 95% are singletons. Sequences were derived from peripheral blood, sampled at surgery. The origin of this receptor is a boy younger than two with tuberous sclerosis and intractable seizures. J is TRBJ1-2 and V is TRBV7-8; D gene uncertain. The CDR3 loop reads CASSLAAGYGYTF. The CDR3, as DNA: TGTGCCAGCAGCTTAGCAGCAGGCTATGGCTACACCTTC. The full variable domain, its missing parts supplied by reference TRBV7-8 and TRBJ1-2, is GAGVSQSPRYKVAKRGQDVALRCDPISGHVSLFWYQQALGQGPEFLTYFQNEAQLDKSGLPSDRFFAERPEGSVSTLKIQRTQQEDSAVYLCASSLAAGYGYTFGSGTRLTVV.